This T cell receptor (beta chain) originates from a study of shared T cell receptors in the human thymus. This table comes from immunoSEQ multiplex PCR, and its TCRdb copy is limited to in-frame clones, with some not included. The table lists about 380,000 clones, approximately 95% of them singletons. Sequencing used thymocytes. This TCR was recovered from a human donor.

CDR3 sequence reads: CASSQNSGTGTGELFF. CDR3 nucleotides: TGTGCCAGCAGCCAAAATTCCGGGACTGGCACCGGGGAGCTGTTTTTT. The chain is built from TRBV27 and TRBJ2-2; perhaps TRBD2 as D (6 bases). This CDR3 spans 16 amino acids. V lost 6 bases and J 4 bases, leaving 18 bases between the germline ends. The germline V gene has CDR1 MNHEY and CDR2 SMNVEV (reference sequence).